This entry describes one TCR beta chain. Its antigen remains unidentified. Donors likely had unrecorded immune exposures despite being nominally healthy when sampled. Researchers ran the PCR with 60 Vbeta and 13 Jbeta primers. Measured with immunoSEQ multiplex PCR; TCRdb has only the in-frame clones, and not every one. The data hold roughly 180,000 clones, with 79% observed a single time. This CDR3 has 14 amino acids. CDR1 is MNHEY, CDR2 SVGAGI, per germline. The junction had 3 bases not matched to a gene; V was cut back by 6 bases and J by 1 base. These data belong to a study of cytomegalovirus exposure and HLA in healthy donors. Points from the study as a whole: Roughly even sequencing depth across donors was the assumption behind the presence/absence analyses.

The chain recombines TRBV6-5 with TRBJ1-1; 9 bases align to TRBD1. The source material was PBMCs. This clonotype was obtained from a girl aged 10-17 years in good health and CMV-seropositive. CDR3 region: CASRKQGANTEAFF. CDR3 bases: TGTGCCAGCAGGAAACAGGGGGCGAACACTGAAGCTTTCTTT.